The rows below give T cell receptor beta chains drawn from one sample of a study of PD-1 blockade in classical Hodgkin lymphoma. Using immunoSEQ multiplex PCR, the repertoire was profiled, and TCRdb retains in-frame clones only, with some absent. The sample lists just under 45,000 clones, around 64% occurring once. The sample here was peripheral blood mononuclear cells (PBMCs), taken before the fourth cycle of nivolumab. These receptors were taken from a human donor with classical Hodgkin lymphoma. Each CDR3 is given with its conserved first and last residue. The D gene is left open where the match is weak. Clone size is stated in some rows and not others, as once, few, many or a class when expanded.

cdr3_aa	cdr3_nt	clone_size	v_call	d_call	j_call
CASRGTSEAFF	TGTGCCAGCAGGGGGACAAGTGAAGCTTTCTTT	once	TRBV6-6	-	TRBJ1-1
CASGLNRAGANVLTF	TGTGCCAGCGGGTTAAACAGGGCTGGGGCCAACGTCCTGACTTTC	-	TRBV6-5	-	TRBJ2-6
CASSFFNSRVSNYGYTF	TGTGCCAGCAGTTTTTTTAATAGTCGGGTTTCTAACTATGGCTACACCTTC	-	TRBV28	-	TRBJ1-2
CASSIGTGATAFTDTQYF	TGTGCCAGTAGTATAGGCACCGGGGCCACCGCTTTCACAGATACGCAGTATTTT	-	TRBV19	-	TRBJ2-3
CAWRPSGGRGGELFF	TGTGCCTGGAGGCCTAGCGGGGGGCGGGGCGGGGAGCTGTTTTTT	-	TRBV30	TRBD2	TRBJ2-2
CASSQDSPTLVGYTF	TGCGCCAGCAGCCAAGATAGTCCCACGCTGGTTGGCTACACCTTC	-	TRBV4-3	-	TRBJ1-2
CASSLADLRGAFF	TGCGCCAGCAGCTTGGCAGATCTCCGGGGAGCTTTCTTT	few	TRBV5-1	-	TRBJ1-1
CASSLYRGQGSGELFF	TGTGCCAGCAGCCTCTACAGGGGTCAGGGATCCGGGGAGCTGTTTTTT	-	TRBV6-6	TRBD1	TRBJ2-2
CASSPRGPGDGYTF	TGTGCCAGCAGCCCCCGGGGTCCCGGCGATGGCTACACCTTC	-	TRBV11-2	-	TRBJ1-2
CASSLGGQNYGYTF	TGTGCCAGCAGTTTAGGGGGTCAAAACTATGGCTACACCTTC	-	TRBV28	-	TRBJ1-2
CASSEQRLVPDTQYF	TGTGCCAGCAGTGAACAAAGGCTAGTCCCAGATACGCAGTATTTT	-	TRBV25-1	-	TRBJ2-3
CASSISGTPGDYGYTF	TGTGCCAGTAGTATCTCCGGGACCCCGGGGGACTATGGCTACACCTTC	once	TRBV19	-	TRBJ1-2
CAWNWGRGKNIQYF	TGTGCCTGGAATTGGGGCAGGGGAAAAAACATTCAGTACTTC	once	TRBV30	-	TRBJ2-4
CASSPAYGYTF	TGTGCCAGCAGCCCCGCCTATGGCTACACCTTC	-	TRBV28	-	TRBJ1-2
CASSSDRVNTEAFF	TGTGCCAGCAGTTCTGACAGGGTGAACACTGAAGCTTTCTTT	few	TRBV2	TRBD1	TRBJ1-1
CASSLVSVDQKEQYF	TGTGCCAGCAGCTTGGTATCGGTCGACCAAAAGGAGCAGTACTTC	-	TRBV5-6	-	TRBJ2-7
CASSSRYEQYF	TGTGCCAGCAGCTCTCGATACGAGCAGTACTTC	once	TRBV7-8	-	TRBJ2-7
CASRDRVYQPQHF	TGTGCCAGCCGGGACAGGGTGTATCAGCCCCAGCATTTT	-	TRBV28	TRBD1	TRBJ1-5
CASSLVRGAAEAFF	TGTGCCAGCAGCTTAGTCAGGGGGGCCGCTGAAGCTTTCTTT	few	TRBV7-2	TRBD1	TRBJ1-1
CASSPQEDRRGNTIYF	TGCGCCAGCAGCCCCCAAGAAGACAGAAGAGGAAACACCATATATTTT	-	TRBV5-1	-	TRBJ1-3
CASSLDWGSAGELFF	TGTGCCAGCAGCTTAGACTGGGGTTCCGCCGGGGAGCTGTTTTTT	-	TRBV11-2	-	TRBJ2-2
CASSPAGTGIYEQYF	TGCGCCAGCAGCCCGGCCGGGACAGGTATCTACGAGCAGTACTTC	-	TRBV4-3	TRBD1	TRBJ2-7
CAWRDQETQYF	TGTGCCTGGCGGGACCAAGAGACCCAGTACTTC	-	TRBV30	-	TRBJ2-5
CATQIGDEQFF	TGCGCCACCCAAATAGGCGATGAGCAGTTCTTC	few	TRBV10-1	-	TRBJ2-1
CASSVAGGLNTEAFF	TGCGCCAGCAGCGTAGCCGGGGGATTGAACACTGAAGCTTTCTTT	once	TRBV4-3	-	TRBJ1-1
CASSIEGVAFF	TGTGCCAGTAGTATAGAAGGGGTAGCTTTCTTT	many	TRBV19	-	TRBJ1-1
CAIRPSRTGGSYNEQFF	TGTGCCATCCGCCCTTCTAGGACAGGGGGCTCCTACAATGAGCAGTTCTTC	-	TRBV10-3	TRBD1	TRBJ2-1
CAILAGGMGANVLTF	TGTGCCATATTAGCGGGAGGAATGGGGGCCAACGTCCTGACTTTC	-	TRBV28	TRBD2	TRBJ2-6
CASSLGVGQPYEQYF	TGTGCCAGCAGCTTAGGCGTGGGACAGCCCTACGAGCAGTACTTC	-	TRBV11-3	TRBD1	TRBJ2-7
CASTLGRGNSYEQYF	TGTGCCAGCACCCTAGGGAGGGGAAATTCCTACGAGCAGTACTTC	-	TRBV7-2	TRBD2	TRBJ2-7
CASSDQTYGNTIYF	TGTGCCAGCAGTGACCAGACCTATGGAAACACCATATATTTT	-	TRBV2	-	TRBJ1-3
CASSLGGLNTEAFF	TGTGCCAGCAGCTTAGGAGGGTTGAACACTGAAGCTTTCTTT	once	TRBV7-9	-	TRBJ1-1
CATSREGRTNTEAFF	TGTGCCACCAGCAGAGAGGGCAGGACGAACACTGAAGCTTTCTTT	-	TRBV15	-	TRBJ1-1
CASSFRGSAYGYTF	TGTGCCAGCAGTTTCAGAGGGTCTGCCTATGGCTACACCTTC	-	TRBV28	-	TRBJ1-2
CASSPTWTLPYEQYF	TGTGCCAGCAGCCCGACGTGGACGTTGCCCTACGAGCAGTACTTC	many	TRBV5-6	-	TRBJ2-7
CASRLGGESEQYF	TGTGCCAGCAGGTTGGGGGGGGAATCCGAGCAGTACTTC	few	TRBV28	TRBD2	TRBJ2-7
CASSLGLGGVHEQFF	TGTGCCAGCTCACTAGGACTAGGGGGTGTGCATGAGCAGTTCTTC	-	TRBV18	-	TRBJ2-1
CASSPGGAGANVLTF	TGTGCCAGCAGCCCTGGAGGTGCTGGGGCCAACGTCCTGACTTTC	few	TRBV28	-	TRBJ2-6
CSGGSSSYEQYF	TGCAGCGGAGGGAGTAGCTCCTACGAGCAGTACTTC	-	TRBV29-1	-	TRBJ2-7
CASSDSQGAADTQYF	TGTGCCAGCAGTGACTCTCAGGGGGCCGCAGATACGCAGTATTTT	once	TRBV6-4	TRBD1	TRBJ2-3
CAWTKGYSTDTQYF	TGTGCCTGGACCAAGGGTTACTCCACAGATACGCAGTATTTT	-	TRBV30	-	TRBJ2-3
CASSRRGTWNGRSHEAFF	TGTGCCAGCAGCCGCCGCGGGACATGGAACGGCCGTAGCCATGAAGCTTTCTTT	once	TRBV7-9	-	TRBJ1-1
CAIRKSGAYEQYF	TGTGCCATCAGGAAATCCGGTGCCTACGAGCAGTACTTC	-	TRBV10-3	-	TRBJ2-7
CAWGDMSLAGYTF	TGTGCCTGGGGGGACATGAGTTTAGCGGGCTACACCTTC	many	TRBV30	-	TRBJ1-2
CSVEDPPGRNNEQFF	TGCAGCGTTGAAGACCCCCCTGGGCGAAACAATGAGCAGTTCTTC	-	TRBV29-1	-	TRBJ2-1
CSVGTWVLGYTF	TGCAGCGTTGGGACCTGGGTTCTCGGCTACACCTTC	few	TRBV29-1	-	TRBJ1-2
CASSPGAPNTEAFF	TGTGCCAGCTCACCGGGGGCCCCGAACACTGAAGCTTTCTTT	-	TRBV18	-	TRBJ1-1
CASIYRAFSGNTIYF	TGTGCCAGCATTTACAGGGCGTTCTCTGGAAACACCATATATTTT	-	TRBV6-4	-	TRBJ1-3
CASSVGTSTDTQYF	TGTGCCAGCAGTGTGGGGACTAGCACAGATACGCAGTATTTT	-	TRBV2	-	TRBJ2-3
CASSIEQGAGKPQHF	TGTGCCAGTAGTATAGAACAGGGGGCTGGTAAGCCCCAGCATTTT	-	TRBV19	TRBD1	TRBJ1-5
CASSFQFEQYF	TGTGCCAGCAGCTTCCAGTTCGAGCAGTACTTC	many	TRBV7-2	-	TRBJ2-7
CASGQGQNTEAFF	TGTGCCAGCGGCCAGGGACAGAACACTGAAGCTTTCTTT	-	TRBV6-6	-	TRBJ1-1
CASMRGSNQPQHF	TGTGCCAGCATGCGGGGTAGCAATCAGCCCCAGCATTTT	few	TRBV2	-	TRBJ1-5
CASSLGQLNNQPQHF	TGTGCCAGCAGCTTGGGACAGCTTAATAATCAGCCCCAGCATTTT	once	TRBV5-6	-	TRBJ1-5
CASSNSVTGGHTETQYF	TGTGCCAGCAGCAACTCAGTAACCGGAGGGCACACAGAGACCCAGTACTTC	-	TRBV5-5	-	TRBJ2-5
CASSLAGDDYGYTF	TGTGCCAGCAGTTTGGCAGGGGATGACTATGGCTACACCTTC	many	TRBV28	-	TRBJ1-2
CASSPMIGGNEKLFF	TGTGCCAGCAGCCCCATGATAGGCGGAAATGAAAAACTGTTTTTT	-	TRBV6-5	-	TRBJ1-4
CASSLAANTEAFF	TGTGCCAGCAGCTTGGCGGCTAACACTGAAGCTTTCTTT	-	TRBV5-4	-	TRBJ1-1
CAWSVGENSPLHF	TGTGCCTGGAGTGTGGGCGAAAATTCACCCCTCCACTTT	-	TRBV30	-	TRBJ1-6
CASSYLDSADTQYF	TGTGCCAGCAGTTACCTTGATAGCGCGGATACGCAGTATTTT	-	TRBV6-5	-	TRBJ2-3